Listed here is a single T cell receptor (beta chain). In the study's own analysis: The assay estimated nucleated cells by amplifying reference gene primers. The table came from immunoSEQ multiplex PCR; TCRdb's copy has only in-frame clones and leaves some out. V, J and clone size reflect that table, while D and trimming were determined from the DNA. The sample holds tens of thousands of clones; 80% to 90% are singletons and the top ten take around 9.2%. The germline V gene has CDR1 SGHDN and CDR2 FVKESK. The V end lost 0 bases, the J end lost 3 bases, and 15 bases lay between the germline ends. There are 17 residues in the CDR3. This specimen belongs to a study of blood T cell repertoires in COVID-19. As for the study in general: Acute-phase and convalescent COVID-19 samples originated in the United States, Italy and Spain.

The sequenced sample consisted of peripheral blood. This clonotype was obtained from a human donor in a cohort sampled during active COVID-19. The gene calls are TRBV14 and TRBJ2-1; D is perhaps TRBD1 (6 bases). The CDR3 DNA follows: TGTGCCAGCAGCCAAGATGAGGGAGAGGGGGTCTACAATGAGCAGTTCTTC. Amino acids: CASSQDEGEGVYNEQFF. Together with reference TRBV14 and TRBJ2-1, the CDR3 gives the full variable domain: EAGVTQFPSHSVIEKGQTVTLRCDPISGHDNLYWYRRVMGKEIKFLLHFVKESKQDESGMPNNRFLAERTGGTYSTLKVQPAELEDSGVYFCASSQDEGEGVYNEQFFGPGTRLTVL.